Listed below are T cell receptor beta chains from one sample, sequenced in a study of cytomegalovirus exposure and HLA in healthy donors. Produced via immunoSEQ multiplex PCR; TCRdb's table is partial and in-frame only. The profile shows some 150,000 clones, about 79% of them singletons. Sequences were obtained from PBMCs. The source is a woman in her forties or fifties in good health and CMV-seronegative. CDR3s include the opening cysteine and the closing phenylalanine or tryptophan. D genes are given only for firm matches. A clone size is listed for some rows: how often the clone was seen (once, few, many), or a class if it is expanded.

V,D,length,J,size,CDR3,DNA
TRBV19,TRBD1,13,TRBJ1-2,-,CASRQGEVYGYTF,TGTGCCAGTAGGCAGGGGGAGGTCTATGGCTACACCTTC
TRBV7-8,TRBD1,14,TRBJ1-2,-,CASSPGQGWYGYTF,TGTGCCAGCAGCCCGGGACAGGGCTGGTATGGCTACACCTTC
TRBV27,-,11,TRBJ2-7,-,CASIELHEQYF,TGTGCCAGCATAGAACTTCACGAGCAGTACTTC
TRBV4-1,TRBD1,14,TRBJ2-7,-,CASSPGTVTYEQYF,TGCGCCAGCAGCCCCGGGACAGTTACTTACGAGCAGTACTTC
TRBV5-8,TRBD1,15,TRBJ1-1,-,CASSNPDREGTEAFF,TGTGCCAGCAGCAATCCGGACAGGGAGGGTACTGAAGCTTTCTTT
TRBV27,TRBD1,14,TRBJ1-2,-,CASSLVGGNYGYTF,TGTGCCAGCAGTTTGGTAGGGGGCAACTATGGCTACACCTTC
TRBV10-3,TRBD1,15,TRBJ1-1,-,CASSDTGQGLRKAFF,TGTGCCAGCAGTGACACTGGACAGGGACTTCGAAAGGCTTTCTTT
TRBV28,TRBD1,15,TRBJ2-1,-,CASSLGDRDYNEQFF,TGTGCCAGCAGTTTAGGGGACAGAGACTACAATGAGCAGTTCTTC
TRBV28,-,13,TRBJ2-1,-,CASSPPGGSEQFF,TGTGCCAGCAGTCCCCCCGGAGGTAGTGAGCAGTTCTTC
TRBV6-5,-,12,TRBJ2-7,once,CASSTSDRPPYF,-
TRBV11-2,TRBD1,14,TRBJ2-7,-,CASSPHRGPYEQYF,TGTGCCAGCAGCCCGCACAGGGGCCCATACGAGCAGTACTTC
TRBV18,-,13,TRBJ1-2,-,CASSPLPGEGYTF,TGTGCCAGCTCACCCCTTCCTGGAGAAGGCTACACCTTC
TRBV2,TRBD1,14,TRBJ1-1,-,CASSRQGANTEAFF,TGTGCCAGCAGCCGACAGGGGGCGAACACTGAAGCTTTCTTT
TRBV2,TRBD2,15,TRBJ2-5,-,CASGRSGRNVETQYF,TGTGCAAGCGGGAGAAGCGGGAGAAATGTGGAGACCCAGTACTTC
TRBV27,TRBD1,13,TRBJ1-1,-,CASSQGTGVEAFF,TGTGCCAGCAGTCAAGGGACAGGGGTTGAAGCTTTCTTT
TRBV7-2,TRBD1,15,TRBJ1-2,-,CASAQGALSNYGYTF,TGTGCCAGCGCGCAGGGGGCGCTTTCTAACTATGGCTACACCTTC
TRBV5-1,-,15,TRBJ2-3,-,CASSPEDSLSDTQYF,TGCGCCAGCAGCCCGGAGGACAGTCTGTCAGATACGCAGTATTTT
TRBV28,TRBD1,15,TRBJ2-1,once,CASSFPGTGYNEQFF,TGTGCCAGCAGTTTCCCGGGGACAGGATACAATGAGCAGTTCTTC
TRBV4-3,TRBD2,15,TRBJ2-1,few,CASSPRAGPMDEQFF,TGCGCCAGCAGCCCCCGAGCGGGGCCGATGGATGAGCAGTTCTTC
TRBV6-5,TRBD1,14,TRBJ1-2,-,CASSSRQGELGYTF,TGTGCCAGCAGTTCTCGACAGGGAGAGCTTGGCTACACCTTC
TRBV19,TRBD2,13,TRBJ2-1,-,CASSTSGEGEQFF,TGTGCCAGTAGTACTAGCGGGGAAGGTGAGCAGTTCTTC
TRBV6-5,TRBD2,13,TRBJ2-7,few,CASSLTSGSEQYF,TGTGCCAGCAGTCTTACTAGCGGGAGTGAGCAGTACTTC
TRBV4-2,TRBD1,15,TRBJ1-5,-,CASSQEDRGGQPQHF,TGTGCCAGCAGCCAAGAAGACAGGGGCGGGCAGCCCCAGCATTTT
TRBV28,-,12,TRBJ2-7,-,CASLKPGYEQYF,TGTGCCAGCTTGAAGCCGGGCTACGAGCAGTACTTC
TRBV2,-,10,TRBJ2-1,-,CASRTIKQFF,TGTGCCAGCAGAACTATAAAGCAGTTCTTC
TRBV21-1,-,16,TRBJ2-7,-,CASSKGSADATYEQYF,TGTGCCAGCAGCAAAGGGTCAGCGGATGCTACCTACGAGCAGTACTTC
TRBV11-2,-,14,TRBJ2-7,-,CASSPTPQRSEQYF,TGTGCCAGCAGCCCCACCCCCCAGCGGTCCGAGCAGTACTTC
TRBV29-1,-,15,TRBJ2-1,once,CSVSFAESSYNEQFF,TGCAGCGTGAGTTTTGCGGAGAGCTCCTACAATGAGCAGTTCTTC
TRBV7-7,TRBD2,14,TRBJ2-5,-,CASSRTSAQETQYF,TGTGCTAGCAGCCGGACTAGCGCTCAAGAGACCCAGTACTTC
TRBV5-4,-,13,TRBJ1-5,few,CASSFQGTQPQHF,TGTGCCAGCAGCTTCCAGGGGACTCAGCCCCAGCATTTT
TRBV19,TRBD2,18,TRBJ2-1,-,CASSIDGLAGRGYNEQFF,TGTGCCAGTAGTATAGATGGACTAGCGGGAAGAGGGTACAATGAGCAGTTCTTC
TRBV5-1,-,14,TRBJ2-7,-,CASDNGIFGREQYF,TGCGCCAGCGATAACGGGATATTCGGGCGCGAGCAGTACTTC
TRBV4-1,TRBD2,16,TRBJ2-5,-,CASSQAGGGNQETQYF,TGCGCCAGCAGCCAAGCTGGCGGGGGGAACCAAGAGACCCAGTACTTC
TRBV7-2,-,15,TRBJ1-6,-,CASSTQTGQGSPLHF,TGTGCCAGCAGCACTCAGACAGGCCAGGGATCACCCCTCCACTTT
TRBV19,-,13,TRBJ1-6,-,CATKRGAGSPLHF,TGTGCCACAAAACGGGGGGCAGGGTCACCCCTCCACTTT
TRBV28,TRBD1,15,TRBJ1-2,-,CASSTTGTGAYGYTF,TGTGCCAGCAGTACAACCGGGACAGGGGCCTATGGCTACACCTTC
TRBV7-2,TRBD1,14,TRBJ2-7,few,CASSKRQGTYEQYF,TGTGCCAGCAGCAAACGACAGGGTACCTACGAGCAGTACTTC
TRBV4-2,-,16,TRBJ2-7,-,CASSQGGDSVFYEQYF,TGTGCCAGCAGCCAAGGTGGGGACTCCGTTTTTTACGAGCAGTACTTC
TRBV6-6,-,14,TRBJ2-5,-,CASDEHVSGETQYF,TGTGCCAGCGATGAACACGTGAGCGGGGAGACCCAGTACTTC
TRBV27,TRBD1,20,TRBJ2-3,-,CASSSRLGLGTGGSTDTQYF,TGTGCCAGCAGTTCAAGACTGGGGTTAGGGACAGGGGGGAGCACAGATACGCAGTATTTT
TRBV5-1,TRBD2,20,TRBJ2-3,once,CASSLAGGLAGGVSTDTQYF,TGCGCCAGCAGCTTGGCCGGAGGACTAGCGGGAGGAGTGAGCACAGATACGCAGTATTTT
TRBV6-1,-,14,TRBJ1-5,-,CASSEGYREGNQHF,TGTGCCAGCAGTGAAGGCTACAGGGAGGGGAATCAGCATTTT
TRBV6-1,TRBD2,18,TRBJ2-1,-,CASSVPRLAGGPYNEQFF,TGTGCCAGCAGTGTCCCGCGACTAGCGGGGGGCCCCTACAATGAGCAGTTCTTC
TRBV11-3,TRBD2,16,TRBJ2-3,-,CASSFVAGGLTDTQYF,TGTGCCAGCAGCTTCGTAGCGGGGGGTCTCACAGATACGCAGTATTTT
TRBV25-1,TRBD1,16,TRBJ1-4,-,CASSQTGTATNEKLFF,TGTGCCAGCAGTCAGACAGGGACAGCAACTAATGAAAAACTGTTTTTT
TRBV19,-,16,TRBJ1-1,-,CASSTARDTMNTEAFF,TGTGCCAGTAGTACAGCCCGGGACACCATGAACACTGAAGCTTTCTTT
TRBV4-1,TRBD1,17,TRBJ1-2,-,CASSQLGQGGTNYGYTF,TGCGCCAGCAGCCAATTAGGACAGGGAGGTACTAACTATGGCTACACCTTC
TRBV15,-,16,TRBJ1-6,-,CATGQTANSYNSPLHF,TGTGCCACCGGCCAGACAGCCAATTCCTATAATTCACCCCTCCACTTT
TRBV19,TRBD2,15,TRBJ2-1,-,CASSFSGSFYNEQFF,TGTGCCAGTAGCTTTAGCGGGAGCTTCTACAATGAGCAGTTCTTC
TRBV9,TRBD2,13,TRBJ2-1,-,CASSLSGSNEQFF,TGTGCCAGCAGCCTTAGCGGGAGCAATGAGCAGTTCTTC
TRBV4-3,-,14,TRBJ1-5,few,CASSQDLMNQPQHF,TGCGCCAGCAGCCAAGATCTAATGAATCAGCCCCAGCATTTT
TRBV19,-,16,TRBJ2-1,-,CASRGGLLSYYNEQFF,TGTGCCAGTAGGGGGGGACTCCTTAGCTACTACAATGAGCAGTTCTTC
TRBV7-9,TRBD2,15,TRBJ2-3,-,CASSQTSGGTDTQYF,TGTGCCAGCAGTCAGACTAGCGGGGGCACTGATACGCAGTATTTT